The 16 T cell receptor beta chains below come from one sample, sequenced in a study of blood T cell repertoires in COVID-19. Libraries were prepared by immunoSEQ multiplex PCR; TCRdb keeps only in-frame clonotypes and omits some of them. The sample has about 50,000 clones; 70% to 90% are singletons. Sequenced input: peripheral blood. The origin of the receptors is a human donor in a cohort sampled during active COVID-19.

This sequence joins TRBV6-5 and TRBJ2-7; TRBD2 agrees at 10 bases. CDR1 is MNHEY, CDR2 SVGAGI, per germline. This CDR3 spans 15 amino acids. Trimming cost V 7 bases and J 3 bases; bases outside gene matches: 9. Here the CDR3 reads CASTARTSGNYEQYV. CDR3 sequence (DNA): TGTGCCAGCACCGCTAGGACTAGCGGTAACTACGAGCAGTACGTC.

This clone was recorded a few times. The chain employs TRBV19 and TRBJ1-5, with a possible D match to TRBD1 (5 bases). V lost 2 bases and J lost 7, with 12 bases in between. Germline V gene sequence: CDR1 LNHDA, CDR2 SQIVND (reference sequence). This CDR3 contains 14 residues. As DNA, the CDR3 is TGTGCCAGTAGTATACTTCAGGGTGGACAGCCCCAGCATTTT. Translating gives CASSILQGGQPQHF. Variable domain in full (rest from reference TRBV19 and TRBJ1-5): DGGITQSPKYLFRKEGQNVTLSCEQNLNHDAMYWYRQDPGQGLRLIYYSQIVNDFQKGDIAEGYSVSREKKESFPLTVTSAQKNPTAFYLCASSILQGGQPQHFGDGTRLSIL.

The CDR3 spells CASSDRVGSGNTIYF. DNA of the CDR3: TGTGCCAGCAGTGACAGGGTCGGGTCGGGAAACACCATATATTTT. The J gene is TRBJ1-3, the V gene TRBV2, with D possibly being TRBD1 (5 bases). Germline-derived CDR1 and CDR2 are SNHLY and FYNNEI. With 3 bases removed from V and 4 bases from J, the gap between germline ends came to 13 bases. The CDR3 has 15 amino acids. The variable domain in full, completed from reference TRBV2 and TRBJ1-3, reads EPEVTQTPSHQVTQMGQEVILRCVPISNHLYFYWYRQILGQKVEFLVSFYNNEISEKSEIFDDQFSVERPDGSNFTLKIRSTKLEDSAMYFCASSDRVGSGNTIYFGEGSWLTVV.

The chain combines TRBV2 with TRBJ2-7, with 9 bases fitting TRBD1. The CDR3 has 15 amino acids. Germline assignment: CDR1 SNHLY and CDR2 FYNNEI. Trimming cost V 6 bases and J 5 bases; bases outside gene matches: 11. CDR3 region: CASRARDRALDEQYF. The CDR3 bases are TGTGCCAGCAGGGCCCGGGACAGGGCGCTCGACGAGCAGTACTTC.

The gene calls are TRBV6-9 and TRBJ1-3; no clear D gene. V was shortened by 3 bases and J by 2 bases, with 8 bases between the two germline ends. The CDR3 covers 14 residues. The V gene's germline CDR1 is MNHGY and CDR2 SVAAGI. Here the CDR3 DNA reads TGTGCCAGCAGTTACCGAGCTCCTGGAAACACCATATATTTT. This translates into CASSYRAPGNTIYF.

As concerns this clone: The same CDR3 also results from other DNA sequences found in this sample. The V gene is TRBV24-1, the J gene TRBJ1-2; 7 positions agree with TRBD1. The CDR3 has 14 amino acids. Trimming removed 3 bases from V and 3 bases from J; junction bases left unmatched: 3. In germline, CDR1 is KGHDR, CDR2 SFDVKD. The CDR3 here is CATSDPGGYYGYTF. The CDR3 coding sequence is TGTGCCACCAGTGATCCAGGGGGGTACTATGGCTACACCTTC.

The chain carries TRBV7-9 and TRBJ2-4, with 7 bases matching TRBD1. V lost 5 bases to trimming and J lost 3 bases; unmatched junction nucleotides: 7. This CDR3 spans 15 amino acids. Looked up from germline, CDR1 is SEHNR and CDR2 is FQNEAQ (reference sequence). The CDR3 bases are TGTGCCAGCAGCGCAGACAGGGACGGCAAAAACATTCAGTACTTC. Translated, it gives CASSADRDGKNIQYF.

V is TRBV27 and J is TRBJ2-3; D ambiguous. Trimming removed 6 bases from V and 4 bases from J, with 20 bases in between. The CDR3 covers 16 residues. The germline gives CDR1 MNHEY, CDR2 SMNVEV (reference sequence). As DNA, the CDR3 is TGTGCCAGCAGCACCTTCCCGACTCGTTCTCCAGATACGCAGTATTTT. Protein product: CASSTFPTRSPDTQYF.

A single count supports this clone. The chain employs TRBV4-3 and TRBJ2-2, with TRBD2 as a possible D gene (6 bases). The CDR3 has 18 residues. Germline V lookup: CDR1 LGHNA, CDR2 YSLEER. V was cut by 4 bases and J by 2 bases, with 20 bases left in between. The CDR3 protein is CASSPNHGRRPNTGELFF. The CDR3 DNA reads TGCGCCAGCAGCCCAAACCATGGGAGGAGGCCCAACACCGGGGAGCTGTTTTTT.

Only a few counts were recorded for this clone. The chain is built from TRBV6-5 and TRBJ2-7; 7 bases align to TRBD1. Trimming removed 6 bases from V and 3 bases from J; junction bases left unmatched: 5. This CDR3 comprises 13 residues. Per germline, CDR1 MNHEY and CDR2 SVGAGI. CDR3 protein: CASRADRYYEQYF. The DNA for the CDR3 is TGTGCCAGCAGAGCGGACAGGTACTACGAGCAGTACTTC.

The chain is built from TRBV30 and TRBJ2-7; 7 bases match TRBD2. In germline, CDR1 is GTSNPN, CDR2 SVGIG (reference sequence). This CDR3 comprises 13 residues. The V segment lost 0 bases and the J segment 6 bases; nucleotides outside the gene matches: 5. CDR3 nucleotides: TGTGCCTGGAGTGTTGGCAGGGAGGGCGAGCAGTACTTC. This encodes CAWSVGREGEQYF.

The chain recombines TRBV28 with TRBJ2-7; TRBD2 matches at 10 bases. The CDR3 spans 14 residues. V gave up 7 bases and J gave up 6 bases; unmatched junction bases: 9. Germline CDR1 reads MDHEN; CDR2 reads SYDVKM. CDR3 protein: CASKIAGGPSEQYF. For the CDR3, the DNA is TGTGCCAGCAAGATAGCGGGGGGCCCTAGCGAGCAGTACTTC.

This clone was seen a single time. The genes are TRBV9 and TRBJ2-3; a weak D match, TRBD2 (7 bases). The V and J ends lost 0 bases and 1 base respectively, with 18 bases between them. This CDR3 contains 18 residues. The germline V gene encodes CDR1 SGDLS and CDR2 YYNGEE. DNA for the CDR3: TGTGCCAGCAGCGTAGCGGTGGTGGGGGGGGGCCGCACAGATACGCAGTATTTT. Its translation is CASSVAVVGGGRTDTQYF. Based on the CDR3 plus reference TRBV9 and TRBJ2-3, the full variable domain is DSGVTQTPKHLITATGQRVTLRCSPRSGDLSVYWYQQSLDQGLQFLIQYYNGEERAKGNILERFSAQQFPDLHSELNLSSLELGDSALYFCASSVAVVGGGRTDTQYFGPGTRLTVL.

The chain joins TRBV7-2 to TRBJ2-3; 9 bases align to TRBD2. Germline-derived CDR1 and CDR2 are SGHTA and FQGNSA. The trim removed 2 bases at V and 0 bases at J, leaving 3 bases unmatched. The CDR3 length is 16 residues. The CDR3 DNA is TGTGCCAGCAGCTTATTTAGCGGGGGTAGCACAGATACGCAGTATTTT. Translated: CASSLFSGGSTDTQYF.

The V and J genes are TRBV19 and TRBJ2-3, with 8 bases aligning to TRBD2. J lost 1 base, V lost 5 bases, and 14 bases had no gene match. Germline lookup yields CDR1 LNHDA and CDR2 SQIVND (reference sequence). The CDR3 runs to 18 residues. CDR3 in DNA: TGTGCCAGTAGTGGGCGCTCTGGCGGGGGGACACGCACAGATACGCAGTATTTT. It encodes CASSGRSGGGTRTDTQYF.

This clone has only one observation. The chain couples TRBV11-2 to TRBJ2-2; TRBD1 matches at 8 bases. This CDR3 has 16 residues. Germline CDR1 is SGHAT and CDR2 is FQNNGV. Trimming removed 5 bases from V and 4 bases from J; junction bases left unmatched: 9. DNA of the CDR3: TGTGCCAGCAGCCAGCTCGGACAGGGAGTCACCGGGGAGCTGTTTTTT. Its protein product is CASSQLGQGVTGELFF.